What follows is one T cell receptor (beta chain) and its context. The antigen is not known. Method: immunoSEQ multiplex PCR; TCRdb's copy keeps in-frame clones and lacks some. The sample includes some 31,000 clones, about 80% seen only once; the top ten take around 27%. V was cut by 4 bases and J by 5 bases, with 17 bases left in between. CDR3 length: 15 residues. Germline-derived CDR1 and CDR2 are SGHDN and FVKESK. This sample stems from a study of vaccination effects on CD4 cells after COVID-19. Before sequencing, viral peptide pools were used by the ViraFEST assay to expand antigen-specific CD4+ T cells. The culture ran for approximately 11 days before CD4+ T cells were isolated. Among the vaccine recipients, none had a prior SARS-CoV-2 infection, and nucleocapsid antibodies were negative.

The clonotype was recovered from a human donor who received a COVID-19 vaccine. The V call is TRBV14, the J call TRBJ1-2; the D gene is possibly TRBD1 (6 bases). The material was CD4+ T cells from PBMCs cultured with HCoV-OC43 spike peptides, obtained before COVID-19 vaccination. Subset: HCoV-OC43 spike overlapping peptide pool stimulation. CDR3 amino acids: CASSPIQGSAYGYTF. Here the CDR3 DNA reads TGTGCCAGCAGCCCTATACAGGGATCGGCTTATGGCTACACCTTC. The variable domain in full, completed from reference TRBV14 and TRBJ1-2, reads EAGVTQFPSHSVIEKGQTVTLRCDPISGHDNLYWYRRVMGKEIKFLLHFVKESKQDESGMPNNRFLAERTGGTYSTLKVQPAELEDSGVYFCASSPIQGSAYGYTFGSGTRLTVV.